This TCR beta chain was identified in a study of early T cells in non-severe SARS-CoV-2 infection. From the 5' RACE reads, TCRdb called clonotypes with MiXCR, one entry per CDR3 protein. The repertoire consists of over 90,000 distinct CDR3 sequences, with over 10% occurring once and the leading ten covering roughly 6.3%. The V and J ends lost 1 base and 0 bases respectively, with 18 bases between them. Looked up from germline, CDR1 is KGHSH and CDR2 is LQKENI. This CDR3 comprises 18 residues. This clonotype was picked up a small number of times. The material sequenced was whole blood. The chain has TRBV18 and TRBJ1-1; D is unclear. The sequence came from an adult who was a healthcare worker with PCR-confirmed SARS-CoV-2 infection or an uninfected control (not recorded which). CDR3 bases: TGTGCCAGCTCACCACTGATTATGACGAGGAACATGAACACTGAAGCTTTCTTT. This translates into CASSPLIMTRNMNTEAFF.